Here is one T cell receptor beta chain with its context. The antigen remains unidentified. V lost 6 bases to trimming and J lost 4 bases; unmatched junction nucleotides: 5. The CDR3 length is 13 residues. CDR1 is SEHNR, CDR2 FQNEAQ, per germline (reference sequence). PCR was performed using 60 Vbeta and 13 Jbeta primers. Profiling relied on immunoSEQ multiplex PCR, and the TCRdb table lists in-frame clones only, not all of them. The data contain roughly 150,000 clones, around 74% of them seen just once; the ten biggest clones take up 1.3% to 1.5%. This entry comes from a study of cytomegalovirus exposure and HLA in healthy donors. Study-wide results and caveats: Available immune exposure information covered CMV serostatus only. Further analysis, carried out later, found HLA-associated TCR beta chains more clonally expanded than equally common other chains. Relative to the 666-donor mean, N-insertions were reportedly fewer in an Asian-associated ancestry cluster in a later analysis.

The sample consisted of PBMCs. This TCR was recovered from a man younger than 30 in good health and CMV-seronegative. The V gene is TRBV7-9, the J gene TRBJ2-5; 7 bases align to TRBD2. CDR3: CASRRGTAETQYF. CDR3 DNA: TGTGCCAGCAGGCGGGGGACGGCAGAGACCCAGTACTTC.